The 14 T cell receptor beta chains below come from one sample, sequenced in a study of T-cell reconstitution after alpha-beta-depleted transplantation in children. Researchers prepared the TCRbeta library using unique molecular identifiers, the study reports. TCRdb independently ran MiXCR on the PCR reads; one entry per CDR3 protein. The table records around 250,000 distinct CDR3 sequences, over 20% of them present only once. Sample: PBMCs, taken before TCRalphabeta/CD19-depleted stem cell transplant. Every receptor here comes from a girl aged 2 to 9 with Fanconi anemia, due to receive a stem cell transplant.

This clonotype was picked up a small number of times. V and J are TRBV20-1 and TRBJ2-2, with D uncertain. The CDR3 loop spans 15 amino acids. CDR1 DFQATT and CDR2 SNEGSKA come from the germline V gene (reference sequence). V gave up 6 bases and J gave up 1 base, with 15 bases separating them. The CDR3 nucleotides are TGCAGTGCCCCCCCGGGCGGTCAGAACACCGGGGAGCTGTTTTTT. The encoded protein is CSAPPGGQNTGELFF.

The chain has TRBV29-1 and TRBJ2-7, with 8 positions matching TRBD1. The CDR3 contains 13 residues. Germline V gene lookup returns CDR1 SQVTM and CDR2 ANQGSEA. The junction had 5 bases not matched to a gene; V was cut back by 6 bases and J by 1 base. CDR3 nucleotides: TGCAGCGTGGCGGACAGGGTATCCTACGAGCAGTACTTC. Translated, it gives CSVADRVSYEQYF.

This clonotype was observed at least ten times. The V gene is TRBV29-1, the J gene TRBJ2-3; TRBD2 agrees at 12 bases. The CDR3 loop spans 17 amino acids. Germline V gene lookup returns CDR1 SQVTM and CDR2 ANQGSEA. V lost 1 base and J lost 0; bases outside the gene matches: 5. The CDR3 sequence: CSVEVTSGRISTDTQYF. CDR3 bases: TGCAGCGTTGAAGTAACTAGCGGGAGGATTAGCACAGATACGCAGTATTTT.

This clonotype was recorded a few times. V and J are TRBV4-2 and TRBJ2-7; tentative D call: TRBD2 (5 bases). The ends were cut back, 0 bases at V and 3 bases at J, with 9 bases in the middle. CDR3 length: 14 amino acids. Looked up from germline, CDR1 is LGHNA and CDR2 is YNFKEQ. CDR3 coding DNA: TGTGCCAGCAGCCAAGAACGCGCGGGCTACGAGCAGTACTTC. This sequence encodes CASSQERAGYEQYF.

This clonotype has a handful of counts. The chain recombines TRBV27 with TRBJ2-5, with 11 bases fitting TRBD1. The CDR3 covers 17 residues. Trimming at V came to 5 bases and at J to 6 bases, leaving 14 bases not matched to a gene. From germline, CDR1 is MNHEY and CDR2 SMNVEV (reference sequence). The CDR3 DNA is TGTGCCAGCAGTCCTCGGACAGGGGGCGATGCTGATAAGACCCAGTACTTC. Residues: CASSPRTGGDADKTQYF.

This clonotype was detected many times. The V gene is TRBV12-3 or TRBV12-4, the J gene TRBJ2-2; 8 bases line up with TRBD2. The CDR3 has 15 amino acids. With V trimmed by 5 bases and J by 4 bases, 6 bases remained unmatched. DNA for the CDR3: TGTGCCAGCAGTCTTAGCGGGGCGCGCACCGGGGAGCTGTTTTTT. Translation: CASSLSGARTGELFF.

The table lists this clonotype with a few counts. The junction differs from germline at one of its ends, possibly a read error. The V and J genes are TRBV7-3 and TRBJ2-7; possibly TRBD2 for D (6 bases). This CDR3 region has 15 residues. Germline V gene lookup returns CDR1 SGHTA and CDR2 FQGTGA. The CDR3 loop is CASSLTSQGAYEQYF. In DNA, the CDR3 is TGTGCCAGCAGCCTAACTAGCCAGGGCGCCTACGAGCAGTACTTC.

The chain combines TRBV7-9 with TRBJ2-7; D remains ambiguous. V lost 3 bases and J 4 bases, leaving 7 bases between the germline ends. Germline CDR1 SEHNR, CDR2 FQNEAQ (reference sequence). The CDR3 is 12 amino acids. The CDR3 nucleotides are TGTGCCAGCAGCTTTTTAGGTTACGAGCAGTACTTC. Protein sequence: CASSFLGYEQYF.

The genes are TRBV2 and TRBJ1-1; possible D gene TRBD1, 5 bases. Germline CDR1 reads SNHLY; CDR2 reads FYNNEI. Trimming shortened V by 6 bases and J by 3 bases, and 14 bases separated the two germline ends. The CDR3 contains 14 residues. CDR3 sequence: CASSEVRGDTEAFF. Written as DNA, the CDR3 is TGTGCCAGCAGCGAGGTCCGAGGGGACACTGAAGCTTTCTTT.

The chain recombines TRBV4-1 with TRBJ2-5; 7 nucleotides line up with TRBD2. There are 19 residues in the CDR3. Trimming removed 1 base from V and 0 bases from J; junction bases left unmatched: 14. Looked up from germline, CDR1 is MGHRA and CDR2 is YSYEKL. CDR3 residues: CASSQGRERREAYQETQYF. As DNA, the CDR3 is TGCGCCAGCAGCCAAGGGCGGGAGAGACGGGAGGCATACCAAGAGACCCAGTACTTC.

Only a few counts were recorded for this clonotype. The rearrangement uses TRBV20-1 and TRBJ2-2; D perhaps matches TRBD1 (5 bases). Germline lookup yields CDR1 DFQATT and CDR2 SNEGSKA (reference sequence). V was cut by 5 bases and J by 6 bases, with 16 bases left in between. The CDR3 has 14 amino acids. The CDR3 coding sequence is TGCAGTGCTTCTTCGGCACTGACAGCCGGGGAGCTGTTTTTT. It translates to CSASSALTAGELFF.

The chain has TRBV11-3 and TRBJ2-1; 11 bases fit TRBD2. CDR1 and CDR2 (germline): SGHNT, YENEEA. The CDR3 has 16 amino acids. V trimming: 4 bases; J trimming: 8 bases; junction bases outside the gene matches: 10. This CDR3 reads CASSSTTSGAHYEQFF. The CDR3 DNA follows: TGTGCCAGCAGCTCCACGACTAGCGGGGCCCACTATGAGCAGTTCTTC.

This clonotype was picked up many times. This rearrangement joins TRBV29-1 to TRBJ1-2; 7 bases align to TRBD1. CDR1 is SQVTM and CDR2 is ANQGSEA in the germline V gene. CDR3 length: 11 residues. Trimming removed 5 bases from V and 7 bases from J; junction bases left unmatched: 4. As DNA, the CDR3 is TGCAGCGTTCCGACAGGGACTGGCTACACCTTC. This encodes CSVPTGTGYTF.

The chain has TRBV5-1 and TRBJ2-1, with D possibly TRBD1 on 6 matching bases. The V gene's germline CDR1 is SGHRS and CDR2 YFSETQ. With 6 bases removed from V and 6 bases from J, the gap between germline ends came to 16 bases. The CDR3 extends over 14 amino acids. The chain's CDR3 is CASTPTQGGNEQFF. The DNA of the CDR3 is TGCGCCAGCACCCCAACACAGGGTGGCAATGAGCAGTTCTTC.